Below, one TCR beta chain is given with its context. Which antigen it targets is not known. No qualities accompany the bases; no much larger clone lies one base away. This sample is part of a study of T-cell memory formation after mild COVID-19 (TCRdb year 2021). Notes on the research overall: TCR sequence clusters from the two donors were largely donor specific. The cohort comprised two young, previously healthy adult volunteers, one female and one male. Longitudinal TCRalpha and TCRbeta repertoire sequencing tracked T-cell clones expanding and contracting after mild COVID-19 in two donors.

PBMCs were isolated by Ficoll-Paque density gradient centrifugation. Findings and caveats that apply to the study as a whole: SARS-CoV-2 specificity was not confirmed for the second-wave clones peaking on day 37. Contracting CD4+ clones turned up mainly in the CM and EM memory subsets, whereas EMRA was where CD8+ clones were enriched. The study included only a couple of mild cases, and larger cohorts that include severe cases with pre-infection samples were judged to be necessary. Clones that contracted from day 15 to 85 showed balanced CD4/CD8 phenotypes, whereas a second wave of clones that expanded from day 15 to 37 leaned towards CD4+. Some responding clones were detected in pre-infection memory, suggesting pre-existing cross-reactive memory T cells joined the SARS-CoV-2 response.

Instrument used: Illumina NovaSeq 6000. cDNA libraries for TCRalpha and TCRbeta were prepared by 5'RACE using constant-segment primers, with sample barcodes and unique molecular identifiers added. Trizol reagent was used to extract RNA from every sample. Library amplification was performed in two PCR steps, and a second sample barcode and Illumina TruSeq adapters were introduced in the second step. The libraries were sequenced on an Illumina NovaSeq using 2 x 150 bp paired-end reads. In the authors' own workflow: With migec v1.2.7, reads were demultiplexed and then collapsed into UMI-guided consensus sequences. Using mixcr v2.1.11, the UMI consensuses were aligned to TRA and TRB V and J templates and assembled into clonotypes. Clonotypes were classified as expanded or contracted when called significant by both edgeR and NoisET, with noise models trained on biological replicates. For edgeR calls, a false discovery rate-adjusted p below 0.01 and a log2 fold-change threshold of 1 were applied. As an exploratory analysis of dynamics, max-normalized trajectories of the 1000 most abundant clonotypes were examined with PCA combined with hierarchical clustering. The CD4 or CD8 phenotype of responding clones was assigned using the separately sequenced CD4+ and CD8+ repertoires. Clones were called with MiXCR by TCRdb after fastp trimmed the public reads at Q25, and only in-frame beta chains were retained. Each CDR3 protein appears once, grouped with its most common genes and DNA. TCRdb's processing, not the authors', yielded these V and J calls. The sample data list roughly 160,000 distinct CDR3 sequences, and about an eighth of these were observed just once. About 3.6% of the sample comes from the top ten.

For CDR1 and CDR2, the germline V gene lists SGHVS and FQNEAQ. At the junction V is shortened by 5 bases and J by 6 bases; bases outside the gene matches: 11. The CDR3 measures 15 amino acids from cysteine to phenylalanine. CDR3 DNA only is kept here, 45 bases in frame from base 1. This receptor was identified in a man younger than 30 who had mild COVID-19 (a few samples of this study predate the infection). The sample titles of this study are shuffled in the database, so cell type and time point are left out; the donor was told from shared clones. The sequenced material came from PBMCs or a T cell subset sorted from them (not recorded which). The V gene is TRBV7-8 and the J gene is TRBJ2-7; TRBD2 lines up with 9 middle nucleotides. CDR3 protein: CASSLWVAGASEQYF. The DNA sequence is as follows: TGTGCCAGCAGCCTCTGGGTAGCGGGGGCCTCCGAGCAGTACTTC.